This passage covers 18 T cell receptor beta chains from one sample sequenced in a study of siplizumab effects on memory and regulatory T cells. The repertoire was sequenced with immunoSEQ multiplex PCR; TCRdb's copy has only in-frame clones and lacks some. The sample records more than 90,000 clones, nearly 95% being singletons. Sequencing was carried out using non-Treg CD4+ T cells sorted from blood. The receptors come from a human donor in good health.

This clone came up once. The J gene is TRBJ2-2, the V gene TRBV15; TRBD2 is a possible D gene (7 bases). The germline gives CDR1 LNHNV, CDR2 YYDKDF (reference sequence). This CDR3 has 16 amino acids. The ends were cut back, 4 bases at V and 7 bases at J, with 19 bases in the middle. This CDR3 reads CATSIFRGARNGELFF. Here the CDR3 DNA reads TGTGCCACCAGCATCTTCCGGGGGGCTCGTAACGGGGAGCTGTTTTTT.

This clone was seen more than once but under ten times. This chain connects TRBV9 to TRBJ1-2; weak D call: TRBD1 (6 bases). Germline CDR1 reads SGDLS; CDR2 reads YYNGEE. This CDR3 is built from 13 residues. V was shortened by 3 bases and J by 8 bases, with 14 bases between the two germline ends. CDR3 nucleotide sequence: TGTGCCAGCAGCGCCGCACAGGGATGGGGCTACACCTTC. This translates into CASSAAQGWGYTF.

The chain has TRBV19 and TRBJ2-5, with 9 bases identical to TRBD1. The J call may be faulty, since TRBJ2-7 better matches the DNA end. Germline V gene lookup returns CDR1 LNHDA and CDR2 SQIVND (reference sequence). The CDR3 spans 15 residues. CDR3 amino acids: CASSIQGTGTYEQYF. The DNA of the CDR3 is TGTGCCAGTAGCATCCAAGGGACAGGGACGTACGAGCAGTACTTC.

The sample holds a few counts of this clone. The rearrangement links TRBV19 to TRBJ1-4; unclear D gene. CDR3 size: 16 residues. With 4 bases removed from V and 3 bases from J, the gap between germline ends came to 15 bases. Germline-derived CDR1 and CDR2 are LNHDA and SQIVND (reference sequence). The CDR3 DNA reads TGTGCCAGTAGTACCGGATTGAGTTCTCCTAATGAAAAACTGTTTTTT. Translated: CASSTGLSSPNEKLFF.

The CDR3 reads CATSRDQFPLHF. As DNA, the CDR3 is TGTGCCACCAGCAGAGATCAGTTTCCCCTCCACTTT. The chain joins TRBV15 to TRBJ1-6; unclear D gene. CDR3 length: 12 residues. Germline lookup yields CDR1 LNHNV and CDR2 YYDKDF (reference sequence). V lost 0 bases and J lost 13, with 7 bases in between.

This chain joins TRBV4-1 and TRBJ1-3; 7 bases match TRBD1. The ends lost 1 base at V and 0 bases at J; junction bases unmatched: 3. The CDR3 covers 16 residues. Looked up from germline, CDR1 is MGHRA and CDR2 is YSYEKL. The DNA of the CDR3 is TGCGCCAGCAGCCAAGGACAGGGAAGCTCTGGAAACACCATATATTTT. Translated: CASSQGQGSSGNTIYF.

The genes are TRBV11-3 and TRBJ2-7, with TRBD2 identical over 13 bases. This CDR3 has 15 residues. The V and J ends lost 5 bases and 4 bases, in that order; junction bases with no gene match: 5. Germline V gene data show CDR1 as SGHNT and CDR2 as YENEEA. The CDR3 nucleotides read TGTGCCAGCAGCGCCCGGACTAGCGGGGGTTACGAGCAGTACTTC. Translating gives CASSARTSGGYEQYF.

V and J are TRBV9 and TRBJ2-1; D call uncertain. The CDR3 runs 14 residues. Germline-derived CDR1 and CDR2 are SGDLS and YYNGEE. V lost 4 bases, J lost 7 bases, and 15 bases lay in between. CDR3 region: CASSSDWGLNEQFF. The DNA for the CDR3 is TGTGCCAGCAGCTCAGACTGGGGTCTAAATGAGCAGTTCTTC.

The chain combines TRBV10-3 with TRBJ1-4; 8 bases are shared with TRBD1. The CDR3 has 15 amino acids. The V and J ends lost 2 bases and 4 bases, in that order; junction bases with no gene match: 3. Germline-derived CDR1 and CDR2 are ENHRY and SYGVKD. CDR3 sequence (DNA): TGTGCCATCAGTGAGACAGGGGGGTATAATGAAAAACTGTTTTTT. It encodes CAISETGGYNEKLFF.

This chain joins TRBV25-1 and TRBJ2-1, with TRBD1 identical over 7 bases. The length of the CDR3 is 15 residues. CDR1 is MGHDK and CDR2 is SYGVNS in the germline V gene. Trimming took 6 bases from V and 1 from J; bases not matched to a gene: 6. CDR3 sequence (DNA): TGTGCCAGCAGGGACCAGGGGGTTTCCTACAATGAGCAGTTCTTC. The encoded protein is CASRDQGVSYNEQFF. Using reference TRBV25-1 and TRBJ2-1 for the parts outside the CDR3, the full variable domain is EADIYQTPRYLVIGTGKKITLECSQTMGHDKMYWYQQDPGMELHLIHYSYGVNSTEKGDLSSESTVSRIRTEHFPLTLESARPSHTSQYLCASRDQGVSYNEQFFGPGTRLTVL.

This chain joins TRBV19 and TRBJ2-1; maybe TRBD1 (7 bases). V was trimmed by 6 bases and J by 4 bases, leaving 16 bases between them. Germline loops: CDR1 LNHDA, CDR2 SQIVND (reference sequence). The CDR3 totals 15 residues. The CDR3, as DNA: TGTGCCAGTAGAACCCAGGGGGGCCCTTACAATGAGCAGTTCTTC. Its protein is CASRTQGGPYNEQFF.

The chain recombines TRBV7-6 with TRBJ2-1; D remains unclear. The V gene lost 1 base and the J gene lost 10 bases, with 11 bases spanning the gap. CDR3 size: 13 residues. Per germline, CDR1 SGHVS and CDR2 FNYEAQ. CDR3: CASSLVLSAEQFF. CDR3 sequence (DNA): TGTGCCAGCAGCTTAGTCCTAAGCGCGGAGCAGTTCTTC.

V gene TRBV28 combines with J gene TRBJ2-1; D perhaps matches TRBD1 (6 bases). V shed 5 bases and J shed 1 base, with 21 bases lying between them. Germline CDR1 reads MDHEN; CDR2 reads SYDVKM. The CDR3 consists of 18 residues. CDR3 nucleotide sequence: TGTGCCAGCAGTACTAGGGTTCTAAGGCAGGGGTCCTACAATGAGCAGTTCTTC. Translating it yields CASSTRVLRQGSYNEQFF. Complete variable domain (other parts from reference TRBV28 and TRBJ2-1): DVKVTQSSRYLVKRTGEKVFLECVQDMDHENMFWYRQDPGLGLRLIYFSYDVKMKEKGDIPEGYSVSREKKERFSLILESASTNQTSMYLCASSTRVLRQGSYNEQFFGPGTRLTVL.

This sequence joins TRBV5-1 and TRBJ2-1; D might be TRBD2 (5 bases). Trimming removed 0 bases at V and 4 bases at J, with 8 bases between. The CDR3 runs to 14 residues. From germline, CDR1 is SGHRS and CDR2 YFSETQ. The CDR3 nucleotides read TGCGCCAGCAGCTTGGGAGGGATTTACAATGAGCAGTTCTTC. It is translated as CASSLGGIYNEQFF. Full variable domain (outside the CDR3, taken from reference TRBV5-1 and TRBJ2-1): KAGVTQTPRYLIKTRGQQVTLSCSPISGHRSVSWYQQTPGQGLQFLFEYFSETQRNKGNFPGRFSGRQFSNSRSEMNVSTLELGDSALYLCASSLGGIYNEQFFGPGTRLTVL.

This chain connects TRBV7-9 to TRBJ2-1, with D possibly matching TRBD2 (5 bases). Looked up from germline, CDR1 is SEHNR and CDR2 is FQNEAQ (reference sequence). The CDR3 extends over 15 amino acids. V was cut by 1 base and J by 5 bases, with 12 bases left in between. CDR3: CASSLGRDSNNEQFF. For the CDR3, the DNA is TGTGCCAGCAGCTTAGGCCGGGATTCGAACAATGAGCAGTTCTTC.

This chain's CDR3 is CSVREWGGDQPQHF. Written as DNA, the CDR3 is TGCAGCGTTCGCGAGTGGGGGGGCGATCAGCCCCAGCATTTT. The chain uses TRBV29-1 and TRBJ1-5, with D possibly matching TRBD1 (6 bases). CDR3 length equals 14 residues. V lost 5 bases and J lost 5, with 16 bases in between. Germline CDR1 SQVTM, CDR2 ANQGSEA.

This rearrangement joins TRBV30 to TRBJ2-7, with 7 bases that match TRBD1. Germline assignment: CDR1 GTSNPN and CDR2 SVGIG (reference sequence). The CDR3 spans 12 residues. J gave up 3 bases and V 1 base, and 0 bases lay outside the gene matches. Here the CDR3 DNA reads TGTGCCTGGAGTGGACAGGGCTACGAGCAGTACTTC. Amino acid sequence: CAWSGQGYEQYF.

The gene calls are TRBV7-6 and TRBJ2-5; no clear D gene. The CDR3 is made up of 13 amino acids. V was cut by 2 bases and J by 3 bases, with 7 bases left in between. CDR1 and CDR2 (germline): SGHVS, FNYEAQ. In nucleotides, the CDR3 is TGTGCCAGCAGCTTATCTGGGAAAGAGACCCAGTACTTC. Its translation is CASSLSGKETQYF.